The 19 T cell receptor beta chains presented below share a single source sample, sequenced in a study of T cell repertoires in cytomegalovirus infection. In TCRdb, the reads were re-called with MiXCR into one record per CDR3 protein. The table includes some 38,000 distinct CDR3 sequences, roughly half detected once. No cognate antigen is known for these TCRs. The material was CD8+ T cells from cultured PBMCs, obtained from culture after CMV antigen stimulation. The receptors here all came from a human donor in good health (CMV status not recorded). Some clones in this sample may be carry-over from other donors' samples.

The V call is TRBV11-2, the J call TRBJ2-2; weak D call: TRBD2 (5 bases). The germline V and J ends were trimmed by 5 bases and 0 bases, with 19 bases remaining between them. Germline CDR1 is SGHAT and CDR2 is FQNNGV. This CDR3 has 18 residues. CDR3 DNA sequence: TGTGCCAGCAGCCCCGCCCCGGGCAGCGGACCGAACACCGGGGAGCTGTTTTTT. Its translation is CASSPAPGSGPNTGELFF.

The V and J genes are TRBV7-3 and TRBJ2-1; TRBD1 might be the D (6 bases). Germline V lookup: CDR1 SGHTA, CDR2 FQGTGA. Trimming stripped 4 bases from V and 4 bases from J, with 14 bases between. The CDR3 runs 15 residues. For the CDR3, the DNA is TGTGCCAGCAGCTCCCGGACAGCCGTGTACAATGAGCAGTTCTTC. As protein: CASSSRTAVYNEQFF.

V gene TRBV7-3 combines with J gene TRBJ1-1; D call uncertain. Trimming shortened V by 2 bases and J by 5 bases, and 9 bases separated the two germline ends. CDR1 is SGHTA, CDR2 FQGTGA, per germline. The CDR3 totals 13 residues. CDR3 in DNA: TGTGCCAGCAGCTTAGGGGTTTTGACTGAAGCTTTCTTT. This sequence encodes CASSLGVLTEAFF.

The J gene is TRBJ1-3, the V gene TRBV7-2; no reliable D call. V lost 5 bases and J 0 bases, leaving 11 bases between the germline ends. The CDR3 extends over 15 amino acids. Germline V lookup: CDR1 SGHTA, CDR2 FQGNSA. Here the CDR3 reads CASSPSHFSGNTIYF. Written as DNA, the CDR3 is TGTGCCAGCAGCCCCTCCCACTTCTCTGGAAACACCATATATTTT.

The CDR3 loop is CASSLSMFSPLHF. The CDR3, as DNA: TGTGCCAGCAGTTTAAGTATGTTTTCACCCCTCCACTTT. The chain employs TRBV27 and TRBJ1-6; D not certain. V was trimmed by 2 bases and J by 9 bases, leaving 8 bases between them. The germline CDR1 and CDR2 sequences are MNHEY and SMNVEV (reference sequence). The CDR3 extends over 13 amino acids.

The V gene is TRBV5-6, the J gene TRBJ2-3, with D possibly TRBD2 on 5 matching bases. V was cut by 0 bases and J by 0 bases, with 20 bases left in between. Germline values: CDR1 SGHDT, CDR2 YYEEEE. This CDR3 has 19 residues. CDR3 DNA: TGTGCCAGCAGCTTGGCAAATGCCTACCAGGACTTTAGCACAGATACGCAGTATTTT. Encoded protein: CASSLANAYQDFSTDTQYF.

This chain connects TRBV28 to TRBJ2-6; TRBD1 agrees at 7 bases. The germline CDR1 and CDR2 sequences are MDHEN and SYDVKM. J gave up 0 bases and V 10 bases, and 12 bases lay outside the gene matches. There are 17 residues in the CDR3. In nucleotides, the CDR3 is TGTGCCACCGCGACAGGGATCCCAACCTCTGGGGCCAACGTCCTGACTTTC. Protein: CATATGIPTSGANVLTF.

The CDR3 loop reads CASSPFPPRRNTEAFF. The DNA of the CDR3 is TGTGCCAGCAGCCCCTTCCCGCCTAGGAGGAACACTGAAGCTTTCTTT. This chain uses TRBV5-6 with TRBJ1-1; D not resolved. The CDR3 covers 16 residues. The V end was cut by 4 bases, the J end by 1 base, with 17 bases between. Per germline, CDR1 SGHDT and CDR2 YYEEEE.

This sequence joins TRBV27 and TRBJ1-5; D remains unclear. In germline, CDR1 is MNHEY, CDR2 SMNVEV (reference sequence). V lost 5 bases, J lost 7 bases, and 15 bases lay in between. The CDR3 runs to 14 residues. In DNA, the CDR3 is TGTGCCAGCAGTGGGAGGACGCCGGGACAGCCCCAGCATTTT. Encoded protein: CASSGRTPGQPQHF.

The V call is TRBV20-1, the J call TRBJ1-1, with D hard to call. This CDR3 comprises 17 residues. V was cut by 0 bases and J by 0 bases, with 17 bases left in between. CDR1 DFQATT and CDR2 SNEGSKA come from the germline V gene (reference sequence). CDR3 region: CSARDVWQDDMNTEAFF. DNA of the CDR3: TGCAGTGCTAGAGATGTCTGGCAGGACGATATGAACACTGAAGCTTTCTTT.

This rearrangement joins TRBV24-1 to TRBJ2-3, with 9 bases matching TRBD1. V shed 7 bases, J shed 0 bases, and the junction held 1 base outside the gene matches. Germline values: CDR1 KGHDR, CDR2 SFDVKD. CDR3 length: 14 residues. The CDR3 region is CATRDRGSTDTQYF. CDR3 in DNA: TGTGCCACCAGAGACAGGGGGAGCACAGATACGCAGTATTTT.

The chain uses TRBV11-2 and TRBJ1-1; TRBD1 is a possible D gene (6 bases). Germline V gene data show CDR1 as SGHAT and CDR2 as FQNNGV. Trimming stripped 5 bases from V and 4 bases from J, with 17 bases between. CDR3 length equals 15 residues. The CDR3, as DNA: TGTGCCAGCAGCGAAAAGCCACAGGGTAGCACTGAAGCTTTCTTT. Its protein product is CASSEKPQGSTEAFF.

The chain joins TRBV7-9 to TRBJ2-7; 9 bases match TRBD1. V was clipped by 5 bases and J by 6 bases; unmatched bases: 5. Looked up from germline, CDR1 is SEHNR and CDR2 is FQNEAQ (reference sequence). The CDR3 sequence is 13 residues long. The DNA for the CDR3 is TGTGCCAGCAGCCCCCCGGGACAGGGCGAGCAGTACTTC. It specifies CASSPPGQGEQYF. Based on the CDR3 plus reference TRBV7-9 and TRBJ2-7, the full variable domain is DTGVSQNPRHKITKRGQNVTFRCDPISEHNRLYWYRQTLGQGPEFLTYFQNEAQLEKSRLLSDRFSAERPKGSFSTLEIQRTEQGDSAMYLCASSPPGQGEQYFGPGTRLTVT.

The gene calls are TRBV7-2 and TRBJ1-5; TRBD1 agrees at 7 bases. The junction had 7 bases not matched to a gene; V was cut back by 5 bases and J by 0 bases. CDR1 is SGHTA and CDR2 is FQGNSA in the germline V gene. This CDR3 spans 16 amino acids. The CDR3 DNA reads TGTGCCAGCAGCCTAAACGACAGGGTTAGCAATCAGCCCCAGCATTTT. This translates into CASSLNDRVSNQPQHF.

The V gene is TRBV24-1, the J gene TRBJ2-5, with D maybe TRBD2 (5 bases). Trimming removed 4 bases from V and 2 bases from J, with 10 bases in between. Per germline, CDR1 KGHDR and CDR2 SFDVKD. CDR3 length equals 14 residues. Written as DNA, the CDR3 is TGTGCCACCAGTGACGACGACTATCAAGAGACCCAGTACTTC. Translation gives CATSDDDYQETQYF.

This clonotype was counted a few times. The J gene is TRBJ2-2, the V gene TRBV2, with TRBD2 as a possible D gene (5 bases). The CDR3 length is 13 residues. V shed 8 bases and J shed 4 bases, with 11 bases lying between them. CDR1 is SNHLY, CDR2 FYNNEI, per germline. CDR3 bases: TGTGCCAGCTTGGGTCGGGGCACCGGGGAGCTGTTTTTT. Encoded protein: CASLGRGTGELFF.

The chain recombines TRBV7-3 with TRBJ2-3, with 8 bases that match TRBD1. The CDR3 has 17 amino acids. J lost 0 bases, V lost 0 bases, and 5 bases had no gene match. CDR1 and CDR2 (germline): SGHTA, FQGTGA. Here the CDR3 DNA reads TGTGCCAGCAGCTTAACCCCTGGACAGGGTAGCACAGATACGCAGTATTTT. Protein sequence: CASSLTPGQGSTDTQYF. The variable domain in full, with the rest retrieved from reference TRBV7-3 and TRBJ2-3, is GAGVSQTPSNKVTEKGKYVELRCDPISGHTALYWYRQSLGQGPEFLIYFQGTGAADDSGLPNDRFFAVRPEGSVSTLKIQRTERGDSAVYLCASSLTPGQGSTDTQYFGPGTRLTVL.

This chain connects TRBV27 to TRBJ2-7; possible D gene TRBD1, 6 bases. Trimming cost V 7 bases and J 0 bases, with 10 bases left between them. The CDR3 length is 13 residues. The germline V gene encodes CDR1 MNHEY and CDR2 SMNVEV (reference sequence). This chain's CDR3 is CASKVRGSYEQYF. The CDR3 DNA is TGTGCCAGCAAGGTCAGGGGCTCCTACGAGCAGTACTTC.

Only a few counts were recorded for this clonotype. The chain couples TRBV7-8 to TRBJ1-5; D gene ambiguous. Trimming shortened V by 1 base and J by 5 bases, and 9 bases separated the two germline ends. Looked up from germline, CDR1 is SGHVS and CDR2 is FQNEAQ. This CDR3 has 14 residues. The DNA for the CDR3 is TGTGCCAGCAGCTTAGGAGGTCCGTATCAGCCCCAGCATTTT. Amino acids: CASSLGGPYQPQHF.